The following is a TCR beta chain sequence with its context. The read gets to within 3 residues of the CDR3 end, and the germline J gene fills in the rest. This entry is derived from a study of T cells in women clearing cervical HPV infection. The wider study: Blood came at first lesion visit for cases, post-clearance for controls.

CDR1 is SGHDN, CDR2 FVKESK, per germline. There are 16 residues in the CDR3. V lost 4 bases, J lost 6 bases, and 9 bases stayed unmatched. The assay was immunoSEQ multiplex PCR, and TCRdb's table has in-frame clones only and misses some. The sample holds 30,000 or so clones. Sequenced material: blood buffy coat. This clonotype was obtained from a woman aged 18-69 years with a cervical HPV16 infection that either progressed to CIN3+ or cleared (not recorded which). The chain links TRBV14 to TRBJ1-4; 9 bases match TRBD1. CDR3 amino acids: CASSLGQGPPYEKLFF. CDR3 bases read: TGTGCCAGCAGCCTCGGACAGGGGCCGCCTTATGAAAAA.